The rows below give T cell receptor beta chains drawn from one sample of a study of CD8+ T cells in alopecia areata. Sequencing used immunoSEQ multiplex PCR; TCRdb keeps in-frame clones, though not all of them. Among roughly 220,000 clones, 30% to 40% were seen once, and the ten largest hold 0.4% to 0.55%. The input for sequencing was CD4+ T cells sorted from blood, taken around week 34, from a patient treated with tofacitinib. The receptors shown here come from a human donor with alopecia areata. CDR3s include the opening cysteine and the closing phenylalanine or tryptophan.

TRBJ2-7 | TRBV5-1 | CASSLHSGTGTYEQYF
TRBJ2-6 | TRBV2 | CASHSPDRSTGGANVLTF
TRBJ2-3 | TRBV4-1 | CASSQDPSGGDTQYF
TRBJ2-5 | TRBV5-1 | CASSLGGLGETQYF
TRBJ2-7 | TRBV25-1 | CASSRQGAGTYEQYF
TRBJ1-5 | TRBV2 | CASSEKGQKQPQHF
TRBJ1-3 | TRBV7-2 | CASSLAQGSRSGNTIYF
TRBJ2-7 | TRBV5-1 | CASSGISYEQYF
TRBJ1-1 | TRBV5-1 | CASSLPSSGNTEAFF
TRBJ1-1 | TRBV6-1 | CASSEQGGNTEAFF
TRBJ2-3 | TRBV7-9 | CASSRGLAGGTDTQYF
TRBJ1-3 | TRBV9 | CASSGAEIANTIYF
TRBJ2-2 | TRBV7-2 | CASSFYTGELFF
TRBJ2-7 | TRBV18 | CASSPSRTGATYEQYF
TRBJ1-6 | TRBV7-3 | CASSRDSYNSPLHF
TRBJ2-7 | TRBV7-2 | CASSFIFGGSSYEQYF
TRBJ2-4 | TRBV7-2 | CASSSPPGLRAYF
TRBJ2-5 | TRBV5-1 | CASSFGQNQETQYF
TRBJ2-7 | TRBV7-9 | CASSLGLAGADEQYF
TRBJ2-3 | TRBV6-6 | CAHAGGTDTQYF
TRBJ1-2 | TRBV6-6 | CASSYSGTGRYGYTF
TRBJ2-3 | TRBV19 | CASSPSGTDTQYF
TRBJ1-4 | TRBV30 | CAWTALNEKLSF
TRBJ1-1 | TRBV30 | CAWSVTESEAFF
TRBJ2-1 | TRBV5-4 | CASSPGQGMEGFDEQFF
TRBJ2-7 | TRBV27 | CASSLFGAGQNYEQYF
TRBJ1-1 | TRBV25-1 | CASSLYQQGGDTEAFF
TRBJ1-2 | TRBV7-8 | CASSQHVFQREGLNYGYTF
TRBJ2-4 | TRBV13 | CASSSTSGRNIQYF
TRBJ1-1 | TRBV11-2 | CASSLQTRYTEAFF
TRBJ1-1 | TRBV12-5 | CASGGDSWMNTEAFF
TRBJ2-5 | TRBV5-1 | CASSLEIGVGGVKTQYF
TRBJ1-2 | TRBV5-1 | CASSLDRGEGYTF
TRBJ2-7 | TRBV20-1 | CSARVDYEQYF
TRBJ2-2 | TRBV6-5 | CASSFRTLNTGELFF
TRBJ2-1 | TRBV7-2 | CASSLVIQSDEQFF
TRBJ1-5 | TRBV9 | CASSVNNLNQPQHF
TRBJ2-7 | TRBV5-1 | CASSTRDRSSEQYF
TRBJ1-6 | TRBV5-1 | CASSETPRQNYKVLHF
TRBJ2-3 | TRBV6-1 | CASTLGQGATDTQYF
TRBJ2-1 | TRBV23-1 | CASSQSTSGINNEQFF
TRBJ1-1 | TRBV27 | CASTLTWNGNTEAFF
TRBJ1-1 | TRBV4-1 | CASSQDQRQGATEAFF
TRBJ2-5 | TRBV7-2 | CASSLEGLGVETQYF
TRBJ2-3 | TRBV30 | CAWSPPLAGGSIGTDTQYF
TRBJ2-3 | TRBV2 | CASRAKGLARDTQYF
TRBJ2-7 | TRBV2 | CARRRGATYEQYF
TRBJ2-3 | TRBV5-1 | CASSLRESGDTQYF
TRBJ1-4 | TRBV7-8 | CASSSLQGRVEKLFF
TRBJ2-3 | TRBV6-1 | CASSVLAGGSTDTQYF
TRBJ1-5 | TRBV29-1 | CSVVTGTGDNQPQHF
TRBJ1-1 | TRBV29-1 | CSGAGQGETEAFF
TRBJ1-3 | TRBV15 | CATSRGNRAGNTIYF
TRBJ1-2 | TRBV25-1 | CASSDNRNYGYTF
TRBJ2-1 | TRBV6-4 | CASNPGLGFGEQFF
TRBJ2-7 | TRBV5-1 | CASTNLLSGSVNEQYF
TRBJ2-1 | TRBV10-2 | CASSSGRREQFF